This TCR beta chain was obtained from a study of CD8 T cells in Susac syndrome. In Susac syndrome patients, recently defined diagnostic criteria for definite or probable disease were met. This clonotype was seen once. An input of about 0.5 to 1 ug of RNA was subjected to reverse transcription using random hexamers. The TCR beta CDR3 was amplified by immunoSEQ multiplex PCR across 54 Vbeta, 13 Jbeta. TCRdb re-called the immunoSEQ multiplex PCR reads through MiXCR, storing one row per CDR3 protein. The sample yields around 190,000 distinct CDR3 sequences, 90% to 95% seen once. V shed 1 base and J 5 bases; nucleotides not matched to a gene: 11. The CDR3 loop spans 17 amino acids. CDR1 and CDR2 from the germline V gene are LGHNA and YSLEER.

The V and J genes are TRBV4-3 and TRBJ2-5; 9 nucleotides agree with TRBD2. Sequences were obtained from CD4+ T cells from PBMCs. The source is a human donor with Susac syndrome. The CDR3, as DNA: TGCGCCAGCAGCCAAGCGGGTAGCGGGGGCGGAGGGGAGACCCAGTACTTC. The encoded protein is CASSQAGSGGGGETQYF.